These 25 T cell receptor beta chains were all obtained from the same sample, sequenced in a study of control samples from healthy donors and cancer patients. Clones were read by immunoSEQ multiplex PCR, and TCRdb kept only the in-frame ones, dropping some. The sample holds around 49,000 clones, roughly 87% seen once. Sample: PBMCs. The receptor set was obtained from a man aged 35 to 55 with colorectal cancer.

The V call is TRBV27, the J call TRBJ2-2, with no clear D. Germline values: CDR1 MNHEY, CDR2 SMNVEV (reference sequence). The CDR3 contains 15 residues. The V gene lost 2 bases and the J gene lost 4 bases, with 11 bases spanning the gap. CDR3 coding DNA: TGTGCCAGCAGTTTACGTAGGATCCCCACCGGGGAGCTGTTTTTT. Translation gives CASSLRRIPTGELFF.

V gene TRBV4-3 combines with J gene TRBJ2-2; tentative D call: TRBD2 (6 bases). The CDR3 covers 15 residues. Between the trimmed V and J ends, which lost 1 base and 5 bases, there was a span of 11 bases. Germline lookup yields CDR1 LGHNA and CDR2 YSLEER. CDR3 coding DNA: TGCGCCAGCAGCCAAGGGTGGAGGGTGACCGGGGAGCTGTTTTTT. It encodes CASSQGWRVTGELFF.

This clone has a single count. The CDR3 sequence: CASRRQSNQPQHF. The CDR3 coding sequence is TGTGCCAGCAGAAGACAGAGCAATCAGCCCCAGCATTTT. The rearrangement uses TRBV28 and TRBJ1-5; perhaps TRBD1 as D (5 bases). The ends were cut back, 6 bases at V and 1 base at J, with 7 bases in the middle. Germline lookup yields CDR1 MDHEN and CDR2 SYDVKM. This CDR3 has 13 residues.

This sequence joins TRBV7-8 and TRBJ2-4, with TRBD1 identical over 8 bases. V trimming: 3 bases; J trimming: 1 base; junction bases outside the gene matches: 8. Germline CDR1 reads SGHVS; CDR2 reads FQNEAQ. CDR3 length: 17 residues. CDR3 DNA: TGTGCCAGCAGCTTTCTCAGGGGGCGTGGGGCCAAAAACATTCAGTACTTC. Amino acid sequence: CASSFLRGRGAKNIQYF.

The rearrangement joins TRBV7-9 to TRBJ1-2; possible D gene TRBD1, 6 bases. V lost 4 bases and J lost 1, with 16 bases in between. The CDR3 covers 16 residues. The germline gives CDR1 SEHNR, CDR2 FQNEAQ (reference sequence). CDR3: CASSSGWQGLNYGYTF. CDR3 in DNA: TGTGCCAGCAGCTCCGGCTGGCAGGGGCTTAACTATGGCTACACCTTC.

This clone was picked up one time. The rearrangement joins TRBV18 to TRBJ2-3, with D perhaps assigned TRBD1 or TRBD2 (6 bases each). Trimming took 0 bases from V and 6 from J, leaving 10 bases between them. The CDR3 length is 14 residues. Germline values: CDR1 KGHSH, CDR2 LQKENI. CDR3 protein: CASSPPGGPDTQYF. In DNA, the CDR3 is TGTGCCAGCTCACCACCGGGGGGCCCGGATACGCAGTATTTT.

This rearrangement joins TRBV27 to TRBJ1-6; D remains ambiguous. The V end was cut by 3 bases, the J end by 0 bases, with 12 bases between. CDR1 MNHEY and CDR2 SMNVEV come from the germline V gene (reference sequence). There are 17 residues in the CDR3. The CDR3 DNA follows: TGTGCCAGCAGTTTCAAGATGGGGAGCTCCTATAATTCACCCCTCCACTTT. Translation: CASSFKMGSSYNSPLHF.

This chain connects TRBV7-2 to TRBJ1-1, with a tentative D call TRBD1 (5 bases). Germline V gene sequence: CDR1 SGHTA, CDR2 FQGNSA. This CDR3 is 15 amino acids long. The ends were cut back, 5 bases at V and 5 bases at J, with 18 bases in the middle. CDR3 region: CASSLRAGGGTEAFF. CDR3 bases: TGTGCCAGCAGCCTCAGGGCAGGAGGTGGAACTGAAGCTTTCTTT.

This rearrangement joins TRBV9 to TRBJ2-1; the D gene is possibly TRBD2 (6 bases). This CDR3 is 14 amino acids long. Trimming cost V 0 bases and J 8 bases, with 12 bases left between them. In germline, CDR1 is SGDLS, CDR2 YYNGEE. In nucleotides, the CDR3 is TGTGCCAGCAGCGTAGGCGGGACTCCCCATGAGCAGTTCTTC. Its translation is CASSVGGTPHEQFF.

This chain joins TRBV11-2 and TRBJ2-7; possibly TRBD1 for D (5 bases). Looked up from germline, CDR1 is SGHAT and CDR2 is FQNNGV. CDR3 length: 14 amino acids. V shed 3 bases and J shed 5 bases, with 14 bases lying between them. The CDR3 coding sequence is TGTGCCAGCAGCTTTCCTCAGGGAATCGACGAGCAGTACTTC. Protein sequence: CASSFPQGIDEQYF.

DNA of the CDR3: TGTGCCACCAGCAGGTACAGGGGTCAAGAGACCCAGTACTTC. Residues: CATSRYRGQETQYF. This chain uses TRBV15 with TRBJ2-5, with 7 bases matching TRBD1. Germline V gene data show CDR1 as LNHNV and CDR2 as YYDKDF (reference sequence). After removal of 3 bases from V and 2 bases from J, the junction contained 3 bases not matched to a gene. CDR3 length: 14 residues.

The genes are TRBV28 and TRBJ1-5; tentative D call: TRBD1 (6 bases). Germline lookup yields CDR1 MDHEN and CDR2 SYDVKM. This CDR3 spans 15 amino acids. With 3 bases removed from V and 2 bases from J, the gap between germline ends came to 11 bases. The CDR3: CASSFLGGGNQPQHF. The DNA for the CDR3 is TGTGCCAGCAGTTTTCTAGGGGGGGGCAATCAGCCCCAGCATTTT. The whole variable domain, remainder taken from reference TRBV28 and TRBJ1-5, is DVKVTQSSRYLVKRTGEKVFLECVQDMDHENMFWYRQDPGLGLRLIYFSYDVKMKEKGDIPEGYSVSREKKERFSLILESASTNQTSMYLCASSFLGGGNQPQHFGDGTRLSIL.

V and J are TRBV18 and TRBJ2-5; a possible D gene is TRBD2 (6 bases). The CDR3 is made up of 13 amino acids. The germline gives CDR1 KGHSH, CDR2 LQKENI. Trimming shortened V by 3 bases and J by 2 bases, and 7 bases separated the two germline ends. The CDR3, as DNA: TGTGCCAGCTCACCGGGACTTCAAGAGACCCAGTACTTC. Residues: CASSPGLQETQYF.

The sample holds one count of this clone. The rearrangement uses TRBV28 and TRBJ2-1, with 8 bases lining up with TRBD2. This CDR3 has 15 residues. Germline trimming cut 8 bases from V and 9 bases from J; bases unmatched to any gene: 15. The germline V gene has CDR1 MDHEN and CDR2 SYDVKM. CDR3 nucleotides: TGTGCCAGCGGGGCCGGGACTAGTGTATTGGCTGAGCAGTTCTTC. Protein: CASGAGTSVLAEQFF. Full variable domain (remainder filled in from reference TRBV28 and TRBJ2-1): DVKVTQSSRYLVKRTGEKVFLECVQDMDHENMFWYRQDPGLGLRLIYFSYDVKMKEKGDIPEGYSVSREKKERFSLILESASTNQTSMYLCASGAGTSVLAEQFFGPGTRLTVL.

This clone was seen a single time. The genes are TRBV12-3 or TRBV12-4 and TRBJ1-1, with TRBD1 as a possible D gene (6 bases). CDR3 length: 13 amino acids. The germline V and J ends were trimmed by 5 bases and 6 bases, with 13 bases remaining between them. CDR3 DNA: TGTGCCAGCAGTCGTACAGGGAGCTCTGAAGCTTTCTTT. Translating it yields CASSRTGSSEAFF.

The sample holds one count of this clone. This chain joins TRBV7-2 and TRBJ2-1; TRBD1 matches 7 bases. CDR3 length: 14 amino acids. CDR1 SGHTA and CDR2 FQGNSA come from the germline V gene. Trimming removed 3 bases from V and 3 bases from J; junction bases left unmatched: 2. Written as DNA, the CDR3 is TGTGCCAGCAGCTTGGACAGGAGCTACAATGAGCAGTTCTTC. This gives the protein CASSLDRSYNEQFF.

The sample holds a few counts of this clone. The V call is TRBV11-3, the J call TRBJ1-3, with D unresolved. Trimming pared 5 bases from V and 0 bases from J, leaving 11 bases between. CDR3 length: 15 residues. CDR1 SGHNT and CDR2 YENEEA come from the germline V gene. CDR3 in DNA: TGTGCCAGCAGCGCCTCGGGAAACTCTGGAAACACCATATATTTT. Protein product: CASSASGNSGNTIYF.

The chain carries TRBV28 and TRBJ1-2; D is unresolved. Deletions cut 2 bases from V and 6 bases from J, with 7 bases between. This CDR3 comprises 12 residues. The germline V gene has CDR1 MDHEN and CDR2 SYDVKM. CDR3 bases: TGTGCCAGCAGTTTAATTGGAAATGGCTACACCTTC. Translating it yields CASSLIGNGYTF.

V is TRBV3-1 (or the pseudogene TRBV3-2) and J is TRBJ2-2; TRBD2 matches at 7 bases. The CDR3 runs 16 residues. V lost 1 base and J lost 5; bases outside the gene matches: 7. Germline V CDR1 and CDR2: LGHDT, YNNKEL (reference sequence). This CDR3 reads CASSQVGNSGTGELFF. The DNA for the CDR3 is TGTGCCAGCAGCCAAGTGGGAAATAGCGGGACCGGGGAGCTGTTTTTT.

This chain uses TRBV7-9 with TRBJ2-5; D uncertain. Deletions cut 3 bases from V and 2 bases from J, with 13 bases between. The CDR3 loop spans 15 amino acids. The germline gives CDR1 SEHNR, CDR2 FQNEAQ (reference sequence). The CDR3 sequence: CASSFRSDFQETQYF. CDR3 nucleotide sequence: TGTGCCAGCAGCTTCCGATCGGATTTTCAAGAGACCCAGTACTTC.

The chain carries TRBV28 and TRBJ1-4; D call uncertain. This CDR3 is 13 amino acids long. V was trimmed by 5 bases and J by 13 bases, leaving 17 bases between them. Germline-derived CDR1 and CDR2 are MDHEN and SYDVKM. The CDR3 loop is CASSPPSRSRLFF. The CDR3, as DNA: TGTGCCAGCAGTCCTCCTTCCAGGTCAAGACTGTTTTTT.

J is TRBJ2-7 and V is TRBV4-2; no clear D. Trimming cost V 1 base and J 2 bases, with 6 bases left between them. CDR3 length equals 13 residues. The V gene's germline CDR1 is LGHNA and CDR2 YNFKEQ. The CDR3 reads CASSQGGPYEQYF. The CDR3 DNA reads TGTGCCAGCAGCCAAGGTGGGCCCTACGAGCAGTACTTC.

The CDR3 sequence: CASSFLQLQETQYF. The CDR3, as DNA: TGTGCCAGCAGCTTTCTACAGCTCCAAGAGACCCAGTACTTC. The rearrangement links TRBV13 to TRBJ2-5; D is unresolved. Germline V lookup: CDR1 PRHDT, CDR2 FYEKMQ (reference sequence). The CDR3 totals 14 residues. V gave up 3 bases and J gave up 1 base, with 9 bases separating them.

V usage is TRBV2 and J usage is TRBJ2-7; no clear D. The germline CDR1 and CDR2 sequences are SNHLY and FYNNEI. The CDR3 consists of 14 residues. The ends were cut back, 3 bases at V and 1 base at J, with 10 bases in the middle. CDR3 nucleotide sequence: TGTGCCAGCAGTGAGGTGGGATCTTCCTACGAGCAGTACTTC. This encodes CASSEVGSSYEQYF. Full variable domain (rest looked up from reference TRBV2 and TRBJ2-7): EPEVTQTPSHQVTQMGQEVILRCVPISNHLYFYWYRQILGQKVEFLVSFYNNEISEKSEIFDDQFSVERPDGSNFTLKIRSTKLEDSAMYFCASSEVGSSYEQYFGPGTRLTVT.

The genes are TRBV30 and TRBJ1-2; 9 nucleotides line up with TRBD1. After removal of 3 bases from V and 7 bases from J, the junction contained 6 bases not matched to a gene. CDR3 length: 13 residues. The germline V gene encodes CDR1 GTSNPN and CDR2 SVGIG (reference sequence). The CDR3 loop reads CAWSRDRVRGYTF. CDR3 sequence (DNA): TGTGCCTGGAGCCGGGACAGGGTCCGTGGCTACACCTTC.